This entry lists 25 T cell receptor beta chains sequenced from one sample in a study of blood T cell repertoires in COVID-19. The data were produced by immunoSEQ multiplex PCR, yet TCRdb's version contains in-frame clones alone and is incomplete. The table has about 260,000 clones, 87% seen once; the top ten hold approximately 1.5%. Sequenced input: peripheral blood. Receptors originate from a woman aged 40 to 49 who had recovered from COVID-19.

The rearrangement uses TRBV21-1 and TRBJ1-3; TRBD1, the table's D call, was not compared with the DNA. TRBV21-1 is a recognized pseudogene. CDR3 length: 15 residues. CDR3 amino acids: CASSNRGRPGNTIYF. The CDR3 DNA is TGTGCCAGCAGCAACAGGGGGCGACCTGGAAACACCATATATTTT.

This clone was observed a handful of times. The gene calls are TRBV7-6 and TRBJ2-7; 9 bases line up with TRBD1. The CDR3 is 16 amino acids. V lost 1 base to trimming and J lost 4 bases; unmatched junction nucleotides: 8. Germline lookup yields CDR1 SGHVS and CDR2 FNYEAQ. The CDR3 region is CASSLGMGTGSYEQYF. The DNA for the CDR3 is TGTGCCAGCAGCTTAGGCATGGGGACAGGGTCGTACGAGCAGTACTTC.

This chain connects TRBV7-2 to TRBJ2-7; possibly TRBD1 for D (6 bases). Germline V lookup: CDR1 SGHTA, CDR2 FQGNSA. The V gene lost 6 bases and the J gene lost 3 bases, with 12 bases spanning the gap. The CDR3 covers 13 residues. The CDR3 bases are TGTGCCAGCAGGATGACAGGCCTCTACGAGCAGTACTTC. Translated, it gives CASRMTGLYEQYF.

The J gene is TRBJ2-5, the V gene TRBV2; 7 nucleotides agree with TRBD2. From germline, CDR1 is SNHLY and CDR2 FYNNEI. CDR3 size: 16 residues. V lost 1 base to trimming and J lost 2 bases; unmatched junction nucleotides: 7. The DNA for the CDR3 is TGTGCCAGCAGTGAAGGTCCAGGGAGGGGACAAGAGACCCAGTACTTC. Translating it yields CASSEGPGRGQETQYF.

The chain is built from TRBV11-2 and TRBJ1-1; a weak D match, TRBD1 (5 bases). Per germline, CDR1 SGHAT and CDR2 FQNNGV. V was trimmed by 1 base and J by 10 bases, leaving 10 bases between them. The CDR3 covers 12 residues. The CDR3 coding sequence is TGTGCCAGCAGCTTAGTGGGACTTCGAGCTTTCTTT. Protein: CASSLVGLRAFF.

The CDR3 region is CASSPQTGGGEKLFF. As DNA, the CDR3 is TGCGCCAGCAGCCCCCAGACAGGGGGCGGTGAAAAACTGTTTTTT. V and J are TRBV5-1 and TRBJ1-4; TRBD1 aligns across 10 bases. The V gene's germline CDR1 is SGHRS and CDR2 YFSETQ. The trim removed 4 bases at V and 7 bases at J, leaving 7 bases unmatched. The CDR3 consists of 15 residues.

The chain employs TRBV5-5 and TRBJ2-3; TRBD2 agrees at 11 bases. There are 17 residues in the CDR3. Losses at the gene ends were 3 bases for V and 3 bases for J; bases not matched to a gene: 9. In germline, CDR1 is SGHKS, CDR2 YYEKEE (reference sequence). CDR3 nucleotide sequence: TGTGCCAGCAGCTGGGACATAGCGGGGGGGCCGACAGATACGCAGTATTTT. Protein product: CASSWDIAGGPTDTQYF. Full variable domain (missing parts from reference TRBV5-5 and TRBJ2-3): DAGVTQSPTHLIKTRGQQVTLRCSPISGHKSVSWYQQVLGQGPQFIFQYYEKEERGRGNFPDRFSARQFPNYSSELNVNALLLGDSALYLCASSWDIAGGPTDTQYFGPGTRLTVL.

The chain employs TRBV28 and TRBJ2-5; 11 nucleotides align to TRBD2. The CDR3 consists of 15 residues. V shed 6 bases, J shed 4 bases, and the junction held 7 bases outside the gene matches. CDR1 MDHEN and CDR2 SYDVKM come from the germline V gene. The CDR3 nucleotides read TGTGCCAGCAGACTTAGCGGGGGGGGCAGAGAGACCCAGTACTTC. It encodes CASRLSGGGRETQYF.

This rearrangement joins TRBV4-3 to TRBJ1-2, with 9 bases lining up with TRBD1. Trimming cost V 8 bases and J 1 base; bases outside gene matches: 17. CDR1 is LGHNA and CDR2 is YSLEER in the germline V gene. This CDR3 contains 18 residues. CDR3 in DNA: TGCGCCAGCGCCCGTACGACAGGGGGAACCTCTGGTAACTATGGCTACACCTTC. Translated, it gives CASARTTGGTSGNYGYTF.

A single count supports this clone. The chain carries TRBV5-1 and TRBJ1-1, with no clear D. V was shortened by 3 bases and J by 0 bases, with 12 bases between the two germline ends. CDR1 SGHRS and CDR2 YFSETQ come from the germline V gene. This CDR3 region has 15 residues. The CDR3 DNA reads TGCGCCAGCAGCTACTCAGCGCAATTGAACACTGAAGCTTTCTTT. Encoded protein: CASSYSAQLNTEAFF.

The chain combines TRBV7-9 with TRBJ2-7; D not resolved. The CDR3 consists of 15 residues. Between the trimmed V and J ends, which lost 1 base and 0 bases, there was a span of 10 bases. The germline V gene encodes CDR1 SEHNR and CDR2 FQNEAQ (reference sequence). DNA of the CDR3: TGTGCCAGCAGCTTAGGGGCAGGCCACTCCTACGAGCAGTACTTC. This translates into CASSLGAGHSYEQYF. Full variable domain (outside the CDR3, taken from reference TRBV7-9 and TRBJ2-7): DTGVSQNPRHKITKRGQNVTFRCDPISEHNRLYWYRQTLGQGPEFLTYFQNEAQLEKSRLLSDRFSAERPKGSFSTLEIQRTEQGDSAMYLCASSLGAGHSYEQYFGPGTRLTVT.

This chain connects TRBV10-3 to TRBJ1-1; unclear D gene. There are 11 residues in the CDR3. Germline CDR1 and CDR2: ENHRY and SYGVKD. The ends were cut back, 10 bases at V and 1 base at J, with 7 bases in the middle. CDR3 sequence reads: CASRGNTEAFF. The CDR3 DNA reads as TGTGCCAGCCGGGGGAACACTGAAGCTTTCTTT.

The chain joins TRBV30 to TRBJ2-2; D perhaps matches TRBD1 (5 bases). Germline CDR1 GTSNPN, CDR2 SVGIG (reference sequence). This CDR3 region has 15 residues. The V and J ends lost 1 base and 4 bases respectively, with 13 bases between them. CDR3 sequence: CAWSGTMMVTGELFF. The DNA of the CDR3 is TGTGCCTGGAGTGGGACAATGATGGTCACCGGGGAGCTGTTTTTT.

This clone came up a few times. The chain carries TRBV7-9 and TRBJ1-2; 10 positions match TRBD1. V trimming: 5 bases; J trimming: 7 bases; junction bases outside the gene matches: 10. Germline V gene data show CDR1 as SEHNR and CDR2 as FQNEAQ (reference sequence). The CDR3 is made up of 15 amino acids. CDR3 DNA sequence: TGTGCCAGCAGCCACCCCCGACAGGGGGCAGGTGGCTACACCTTC. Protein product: CASSHPRQGAGGYTF.

In DNA form, the CDR3 reads TGTGCCAGCTCACCACCGTCGGCAGGGGAGTTCTTC. This translates into CASSPPSAGEFF. The V and J genes are TRBV18 and TRBJ2-1, with D possibly matching TRBD1 (6 bases). The CDR3 is made up of 12 amino acids. CDR1 KGHSH and CDR2 LQKENI come from the germline V gene. The V end lost 0 bases, the J end lost 14 bases, and 11 bases lay between the germline ends.

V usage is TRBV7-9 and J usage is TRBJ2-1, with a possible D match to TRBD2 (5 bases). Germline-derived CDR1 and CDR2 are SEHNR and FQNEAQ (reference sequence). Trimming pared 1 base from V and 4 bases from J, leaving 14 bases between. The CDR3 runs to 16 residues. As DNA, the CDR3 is TGTGCCAGCAGCTTAGACCGGGGAGCCGGATACAATGAGCAGTTCTTC. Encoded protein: CASSLDRGAGYNEQFF.

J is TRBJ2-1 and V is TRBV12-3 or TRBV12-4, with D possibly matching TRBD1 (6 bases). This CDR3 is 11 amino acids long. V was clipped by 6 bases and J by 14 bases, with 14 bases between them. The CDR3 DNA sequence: TGTGCCAGCAGATATGGACAGAGCGAGTTCTTC. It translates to CASRYGQSEFF.

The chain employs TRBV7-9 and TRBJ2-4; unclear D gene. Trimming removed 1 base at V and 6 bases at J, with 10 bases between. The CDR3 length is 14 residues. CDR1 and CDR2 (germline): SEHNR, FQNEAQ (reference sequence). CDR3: CASSLGGHRNIQYF. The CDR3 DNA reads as TGTGCCAGCAGCTTAGGAGGCCACCGAAACATTCAGTACTTC.

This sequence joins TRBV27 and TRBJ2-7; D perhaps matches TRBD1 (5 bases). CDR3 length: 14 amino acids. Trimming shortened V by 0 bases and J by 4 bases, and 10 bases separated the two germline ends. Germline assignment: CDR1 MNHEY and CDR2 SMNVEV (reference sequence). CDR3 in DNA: TGTGCCAGCAGTTTATCGACAGCAGGTTACGAGCAGTACTTC. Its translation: CASSLSTAGYEQYF.

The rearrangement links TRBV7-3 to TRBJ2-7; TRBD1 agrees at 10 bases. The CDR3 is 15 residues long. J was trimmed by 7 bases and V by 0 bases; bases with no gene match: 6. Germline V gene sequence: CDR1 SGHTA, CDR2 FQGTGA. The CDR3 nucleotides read TGTGCCAGCAGCTTAACGGGGGACAGGGGTCGGGAGCAGTACTTC. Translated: CASSLTGDRGREQYF.

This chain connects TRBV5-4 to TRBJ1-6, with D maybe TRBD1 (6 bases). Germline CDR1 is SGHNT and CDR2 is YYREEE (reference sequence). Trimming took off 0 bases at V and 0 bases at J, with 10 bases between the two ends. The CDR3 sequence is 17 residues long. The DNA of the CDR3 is TGTGCCAGCAGCTTGGCGGGGGGCAGCTCCTATAATTCACCCCTCCACTTT. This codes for CASSLAGGSSYNSPLHF.

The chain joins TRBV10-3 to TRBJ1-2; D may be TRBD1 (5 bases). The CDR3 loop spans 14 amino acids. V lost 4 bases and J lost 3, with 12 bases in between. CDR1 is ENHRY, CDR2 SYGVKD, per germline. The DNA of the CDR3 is TGTGCCATCAGTGGGCAACAGGCGTACTATGGCTACACCTTC. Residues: CAISGQQAYYGYTF.

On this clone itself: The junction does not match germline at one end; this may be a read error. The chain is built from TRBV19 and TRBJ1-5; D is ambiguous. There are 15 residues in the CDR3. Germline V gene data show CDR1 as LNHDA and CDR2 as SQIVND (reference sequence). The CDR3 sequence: CASSIGWGSDQPQHF. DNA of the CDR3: TGTGCCAGTAGTATAGGATGGGGTAGCGATCAGCCCCAGCATTTT.

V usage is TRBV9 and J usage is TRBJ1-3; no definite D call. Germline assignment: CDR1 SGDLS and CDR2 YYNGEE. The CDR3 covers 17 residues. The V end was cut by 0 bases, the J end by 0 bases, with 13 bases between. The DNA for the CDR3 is TGTGCCAGCAGCGTAGGGGGAGGAATATCCTCTGGAAACACCATATATTTT. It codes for CASSVGGGISSGNTIYF.

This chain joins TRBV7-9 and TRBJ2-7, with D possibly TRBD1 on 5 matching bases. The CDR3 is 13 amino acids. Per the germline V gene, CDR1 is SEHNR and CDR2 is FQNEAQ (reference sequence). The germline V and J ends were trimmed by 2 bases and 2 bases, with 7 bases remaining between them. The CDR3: CASSLSGTYEQYF. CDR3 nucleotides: TGTGCCAGCAGCTTATCAGGGACCTACGAGCAGTACTTC.